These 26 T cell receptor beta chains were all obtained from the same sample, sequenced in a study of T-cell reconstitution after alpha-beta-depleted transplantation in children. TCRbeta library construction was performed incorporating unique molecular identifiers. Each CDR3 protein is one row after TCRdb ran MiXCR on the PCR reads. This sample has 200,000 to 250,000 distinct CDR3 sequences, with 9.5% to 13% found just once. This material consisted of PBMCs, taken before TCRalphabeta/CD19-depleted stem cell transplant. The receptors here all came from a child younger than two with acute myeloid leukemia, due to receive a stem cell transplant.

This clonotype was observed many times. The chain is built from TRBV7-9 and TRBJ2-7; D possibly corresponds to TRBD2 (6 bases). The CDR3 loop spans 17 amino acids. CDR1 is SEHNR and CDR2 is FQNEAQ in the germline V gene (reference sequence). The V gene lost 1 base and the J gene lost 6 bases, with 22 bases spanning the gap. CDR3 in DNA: TGTGCCAGCAGCTTAGAGTTCCGCGCGGGGTGGGGTAGCGAGCAGTACTTC. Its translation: CASSLEFRAGWGSEQYF.

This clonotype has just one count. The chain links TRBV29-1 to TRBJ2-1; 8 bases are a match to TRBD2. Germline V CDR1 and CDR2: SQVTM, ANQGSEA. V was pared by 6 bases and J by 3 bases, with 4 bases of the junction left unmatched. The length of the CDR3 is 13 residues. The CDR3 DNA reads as TGCAGCGTGTCGGGACTAGACTACAATGAGCAGTTCTTC. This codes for CSVSGLDYNEQFF.

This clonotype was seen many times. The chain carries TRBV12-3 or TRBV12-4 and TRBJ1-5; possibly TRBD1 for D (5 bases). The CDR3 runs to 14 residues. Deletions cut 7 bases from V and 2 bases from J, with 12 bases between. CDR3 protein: CASTQGRGNQPQHF. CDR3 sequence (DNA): TGTGCCAGCACCCAGGGTAGGGGCAATCAGCCCCAGCATTTT.

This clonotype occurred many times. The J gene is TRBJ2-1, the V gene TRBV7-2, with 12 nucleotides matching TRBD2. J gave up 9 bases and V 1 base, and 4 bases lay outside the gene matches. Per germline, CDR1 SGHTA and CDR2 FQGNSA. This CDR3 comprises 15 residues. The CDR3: CASSLGLAGVAEQFF. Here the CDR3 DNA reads TGTGCCAGCAGCTTAGGACTAGCGGGAGTGGCTGAGCAGTTCTTC.

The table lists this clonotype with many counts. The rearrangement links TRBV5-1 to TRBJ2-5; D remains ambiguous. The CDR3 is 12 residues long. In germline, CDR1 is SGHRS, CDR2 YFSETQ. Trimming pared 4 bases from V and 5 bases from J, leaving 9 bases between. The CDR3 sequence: CASSISPETQYF. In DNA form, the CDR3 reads TGCGCCAGCAGCATAAGTCCGGAGACCCAGTACTTC.

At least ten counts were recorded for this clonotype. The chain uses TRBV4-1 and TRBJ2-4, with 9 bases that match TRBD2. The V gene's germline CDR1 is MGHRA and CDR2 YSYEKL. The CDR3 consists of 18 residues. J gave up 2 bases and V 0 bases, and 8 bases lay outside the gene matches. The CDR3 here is CASSQEGAGGVPKNIQYF. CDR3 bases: TGCGCCAGCAGCCAAGAAGGGGCGGGAGGGGTCCCCAAAAACATTCAGTACTTC.

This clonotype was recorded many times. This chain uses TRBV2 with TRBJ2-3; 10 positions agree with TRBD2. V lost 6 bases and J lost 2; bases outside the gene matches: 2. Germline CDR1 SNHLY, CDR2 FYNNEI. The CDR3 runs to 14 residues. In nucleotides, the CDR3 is TGTGCCAGCAGAGGACTAGCGGACACAGATACGCAGTATTTT. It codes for CASRGLADTDTQYF.

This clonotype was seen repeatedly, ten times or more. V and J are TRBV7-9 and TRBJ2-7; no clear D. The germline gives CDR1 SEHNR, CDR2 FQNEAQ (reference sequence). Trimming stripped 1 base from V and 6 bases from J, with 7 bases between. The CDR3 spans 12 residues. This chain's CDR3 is CASSLGAAEQYF. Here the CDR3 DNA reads TGTGCCAGCAGCTTAGGGGCTGCCGAGCAGTACTTC.

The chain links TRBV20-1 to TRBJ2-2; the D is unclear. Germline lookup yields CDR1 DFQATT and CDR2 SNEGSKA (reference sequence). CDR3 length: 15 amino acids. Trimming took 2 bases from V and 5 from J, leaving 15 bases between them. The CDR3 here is CSARIYGLMTGELFF. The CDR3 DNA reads TGCAGTGCTAGAATTTATGGGCTAATGACCGGGGAGCTGTTTTTT.

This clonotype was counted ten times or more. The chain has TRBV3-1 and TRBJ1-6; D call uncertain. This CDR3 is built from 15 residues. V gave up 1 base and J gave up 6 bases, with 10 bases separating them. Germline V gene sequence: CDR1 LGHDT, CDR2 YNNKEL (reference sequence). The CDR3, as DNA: TGTGCCAGCAGCCAAGGGCCCAGGTCTAATTCACCCCTCCACTTT. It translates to CASSQGPRSNSPLHF.

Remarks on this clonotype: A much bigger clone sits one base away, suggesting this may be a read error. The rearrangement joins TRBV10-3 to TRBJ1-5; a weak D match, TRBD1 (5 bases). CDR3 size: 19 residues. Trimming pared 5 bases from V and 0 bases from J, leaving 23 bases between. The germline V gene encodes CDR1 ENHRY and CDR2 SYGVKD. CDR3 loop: CAISFRVRWQGYSNQPQHF. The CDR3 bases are TGTGCCATCAGTTTTAGGGTCAGATGGCAGGGTTATAGCAATCAGCCCCAGCATTTT.

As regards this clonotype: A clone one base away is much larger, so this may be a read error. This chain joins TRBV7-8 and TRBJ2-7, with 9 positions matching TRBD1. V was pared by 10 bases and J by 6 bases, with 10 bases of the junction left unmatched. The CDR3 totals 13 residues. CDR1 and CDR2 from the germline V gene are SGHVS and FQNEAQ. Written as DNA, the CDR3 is TGTGCCACAAACCGGGACAGGGATTTCGAGCAGTACTTC. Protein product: CATNRDRDFEQYF.

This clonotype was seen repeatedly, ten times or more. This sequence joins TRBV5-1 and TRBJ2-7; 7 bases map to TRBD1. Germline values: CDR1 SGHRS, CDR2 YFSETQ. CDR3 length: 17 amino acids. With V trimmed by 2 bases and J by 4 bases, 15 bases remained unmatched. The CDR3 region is CASSLAAPGQLSYEQYF. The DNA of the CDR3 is TGCGCCAGCAGCTTAGCCGCACCGGGACAGCTGAGTTACGAGCAGTACTTC.

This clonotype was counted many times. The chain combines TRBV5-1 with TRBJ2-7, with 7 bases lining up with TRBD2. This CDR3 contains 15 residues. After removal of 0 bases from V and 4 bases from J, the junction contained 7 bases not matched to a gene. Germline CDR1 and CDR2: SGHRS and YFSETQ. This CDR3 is CASSLGLASVYEQYF. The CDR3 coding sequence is TGCGCCAGCAGCTTGGGACTAGCATCCGTTTACGAGCAGTACTTC.

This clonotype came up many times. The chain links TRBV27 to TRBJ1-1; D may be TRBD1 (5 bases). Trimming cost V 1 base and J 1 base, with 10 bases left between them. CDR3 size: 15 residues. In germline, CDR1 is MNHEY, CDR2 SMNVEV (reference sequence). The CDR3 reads CASSLYPGQNTEAFF. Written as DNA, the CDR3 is TGTGCCAGCAGTTTATATCCAGGGCAGAACACTGAAGCTTTCTTT.

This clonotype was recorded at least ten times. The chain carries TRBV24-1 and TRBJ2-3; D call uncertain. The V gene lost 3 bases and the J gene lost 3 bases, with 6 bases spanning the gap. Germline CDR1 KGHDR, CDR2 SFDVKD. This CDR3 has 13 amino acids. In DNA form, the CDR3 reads TGTGCCACCAGTGATCCGCCGACAGATACGCAGTATTTT. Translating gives CATSDPPTDTQYF.

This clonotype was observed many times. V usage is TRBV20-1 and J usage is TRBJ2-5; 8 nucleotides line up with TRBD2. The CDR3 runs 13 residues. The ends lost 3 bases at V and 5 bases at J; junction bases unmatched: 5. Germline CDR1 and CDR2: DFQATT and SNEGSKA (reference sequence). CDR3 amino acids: CSASLAGRETQYF. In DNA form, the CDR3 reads TGCAGTGCTAGCCTAGCGGGTAGGGAGACCCAGTACTTC.

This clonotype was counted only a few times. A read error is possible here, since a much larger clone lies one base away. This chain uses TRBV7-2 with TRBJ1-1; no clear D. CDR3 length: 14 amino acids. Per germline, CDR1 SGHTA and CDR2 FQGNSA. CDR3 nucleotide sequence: TGTGCCAGCAGCTTAGTTGGCACCAACACTGAAGTTTTCTTT. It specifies CASSLVGTNTEVFF.

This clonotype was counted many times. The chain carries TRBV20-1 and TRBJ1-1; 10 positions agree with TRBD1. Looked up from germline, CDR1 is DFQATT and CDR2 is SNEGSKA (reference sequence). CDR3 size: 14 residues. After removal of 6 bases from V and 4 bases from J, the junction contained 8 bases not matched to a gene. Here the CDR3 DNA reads TGCAGTGCCCTGAGACAGGGGGCTTTCACTGAAGCTTTCTTT. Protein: CSALRQGAFTEAFF.

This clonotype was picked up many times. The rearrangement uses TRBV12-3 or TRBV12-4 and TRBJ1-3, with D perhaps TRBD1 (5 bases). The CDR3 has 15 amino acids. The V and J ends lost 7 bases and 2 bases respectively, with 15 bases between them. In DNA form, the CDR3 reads TGTGCCAGCAATCCCCAGGGTTTTGCTGGAAACACCATATATTTT. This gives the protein CASNPQGFAGNTIYF.

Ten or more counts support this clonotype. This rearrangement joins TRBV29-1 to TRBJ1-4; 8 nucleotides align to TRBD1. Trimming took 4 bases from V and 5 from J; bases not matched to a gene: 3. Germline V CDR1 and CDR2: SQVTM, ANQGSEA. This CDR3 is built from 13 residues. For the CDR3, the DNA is TGCAGCGTTGGCAGGGGGCGGAATGAAAAACTGTTTTTT. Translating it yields CSVGRGRNEKLFF.

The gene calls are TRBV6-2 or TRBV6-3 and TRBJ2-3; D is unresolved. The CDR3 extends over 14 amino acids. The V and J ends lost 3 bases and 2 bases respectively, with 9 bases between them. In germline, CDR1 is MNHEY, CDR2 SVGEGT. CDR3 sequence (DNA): TGTGCCAGCAGTTATGGGCAGTACACAGATACGCAGTATTTT. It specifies CASSYGQYTDTQYF.

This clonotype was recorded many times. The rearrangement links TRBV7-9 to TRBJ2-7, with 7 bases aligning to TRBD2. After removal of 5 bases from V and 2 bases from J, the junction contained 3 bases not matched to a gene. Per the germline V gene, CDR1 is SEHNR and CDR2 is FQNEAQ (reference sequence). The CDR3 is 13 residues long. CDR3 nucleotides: TGTGCCAGCAGCACGGGACTAACCTACGAGCAGTACTTC. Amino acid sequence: CASSTGLTYEQYF.

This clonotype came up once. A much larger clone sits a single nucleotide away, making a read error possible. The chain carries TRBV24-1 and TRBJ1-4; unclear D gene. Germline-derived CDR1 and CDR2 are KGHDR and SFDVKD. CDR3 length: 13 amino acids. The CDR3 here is CATSDSFNEKLSF. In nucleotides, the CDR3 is TGTGCCACCAGTGATTCCTTTAATGAAAAACTGTCTTTT.

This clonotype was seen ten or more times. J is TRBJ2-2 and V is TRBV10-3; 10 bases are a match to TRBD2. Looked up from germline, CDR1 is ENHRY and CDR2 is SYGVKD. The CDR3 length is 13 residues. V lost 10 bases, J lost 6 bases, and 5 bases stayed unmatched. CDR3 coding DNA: TGTGCCACCCTAGCGGGAGAGGCCGGGGAGCTGTTTTTT. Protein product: CATLAGEAGELFF.

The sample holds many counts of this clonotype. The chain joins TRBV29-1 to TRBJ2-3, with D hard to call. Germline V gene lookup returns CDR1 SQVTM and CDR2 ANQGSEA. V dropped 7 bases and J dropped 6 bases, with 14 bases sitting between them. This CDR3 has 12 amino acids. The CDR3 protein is CSGGTEADTQYF. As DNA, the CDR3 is TGCAGCGGGGGAACTGAGGCGGATACGCAGTATTTT.